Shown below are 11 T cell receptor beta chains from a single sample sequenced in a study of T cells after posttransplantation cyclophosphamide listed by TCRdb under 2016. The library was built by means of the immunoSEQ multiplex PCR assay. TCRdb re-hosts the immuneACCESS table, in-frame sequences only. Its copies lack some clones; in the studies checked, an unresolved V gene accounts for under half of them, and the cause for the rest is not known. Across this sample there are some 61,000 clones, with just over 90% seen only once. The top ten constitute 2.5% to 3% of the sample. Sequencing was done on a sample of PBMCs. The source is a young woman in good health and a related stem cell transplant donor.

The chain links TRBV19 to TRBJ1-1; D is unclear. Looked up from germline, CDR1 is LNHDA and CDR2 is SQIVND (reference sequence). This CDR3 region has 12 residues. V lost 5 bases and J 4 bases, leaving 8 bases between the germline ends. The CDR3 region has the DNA TGTGCCAGTAGTGCGGGTTTCACTGAAGCTTTCTTT. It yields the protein CASSAGFTEAFF.

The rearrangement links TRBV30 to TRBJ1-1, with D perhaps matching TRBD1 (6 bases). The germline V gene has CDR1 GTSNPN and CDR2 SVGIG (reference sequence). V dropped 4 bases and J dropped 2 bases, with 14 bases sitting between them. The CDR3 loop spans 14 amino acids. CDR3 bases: TGTGCCTGGAAGCGTAACAGGGACAACACTGAAGCTTTCTTT. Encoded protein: CAWKRNRDNTEAFF.

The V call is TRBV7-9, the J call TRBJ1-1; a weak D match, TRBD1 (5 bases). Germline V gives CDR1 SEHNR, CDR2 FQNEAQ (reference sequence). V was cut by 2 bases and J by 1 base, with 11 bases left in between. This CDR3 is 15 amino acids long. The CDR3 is CASSLSTGENTEAFF. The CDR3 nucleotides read TGTGCCAGCAGCTTATCAACAGGTGAGAACACTGAAGCTTTCTTT.

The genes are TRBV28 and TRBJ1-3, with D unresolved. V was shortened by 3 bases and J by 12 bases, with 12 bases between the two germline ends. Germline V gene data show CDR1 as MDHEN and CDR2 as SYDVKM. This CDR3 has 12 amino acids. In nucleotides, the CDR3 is TGTGCCAGCAGTTTGATCGGGCAGGTCATATATTTT. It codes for CASSLIGQVIYF.

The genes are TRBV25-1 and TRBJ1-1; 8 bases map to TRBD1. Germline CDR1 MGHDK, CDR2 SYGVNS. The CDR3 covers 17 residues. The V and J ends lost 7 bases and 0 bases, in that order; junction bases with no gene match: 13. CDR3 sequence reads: CASNPTPGQDVNTEAFF. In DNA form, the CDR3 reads TGTGCCAGCAATCCAACTCCGGGACAGGATGTGAACACTGAAGCTTTCTTT.

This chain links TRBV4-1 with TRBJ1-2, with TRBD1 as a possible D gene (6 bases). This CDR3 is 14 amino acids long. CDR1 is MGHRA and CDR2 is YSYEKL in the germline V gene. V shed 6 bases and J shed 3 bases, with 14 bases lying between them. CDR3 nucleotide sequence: TGCGCCAGCAGACGAGACAGGATTGACTATGGCTACACCTTC. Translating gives CASRRDRIDYGYTF.

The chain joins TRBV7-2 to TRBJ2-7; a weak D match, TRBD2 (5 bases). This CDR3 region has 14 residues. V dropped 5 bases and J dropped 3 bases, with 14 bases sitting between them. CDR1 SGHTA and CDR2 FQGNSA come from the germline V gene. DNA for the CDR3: TGTGCCAGCAGCACCCAGACCGGGGTCTACGAGCAGTACTTC. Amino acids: CASSTQTGVYEQYF.

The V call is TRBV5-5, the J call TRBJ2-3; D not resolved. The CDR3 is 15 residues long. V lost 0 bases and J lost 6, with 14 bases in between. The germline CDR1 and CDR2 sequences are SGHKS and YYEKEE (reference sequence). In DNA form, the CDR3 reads TGTGCCAGCAGCTTGGGGGCAGGCGGTGCGGATACGCAGTATTTT. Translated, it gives CASSLGAGGADTQYF.

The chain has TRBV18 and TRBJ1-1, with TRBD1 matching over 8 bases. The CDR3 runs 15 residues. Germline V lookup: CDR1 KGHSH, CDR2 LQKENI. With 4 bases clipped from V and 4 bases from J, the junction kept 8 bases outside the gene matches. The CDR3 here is CASSLSPGGGTEAFF. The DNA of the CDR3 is TGTGCCAGCTCACTCTCGCCAGGGGGCGGCACTGAAGCTTTCTTT. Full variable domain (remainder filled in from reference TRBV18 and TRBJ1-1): NAGVMQNPRHLVRRRGQEARLRCSPMKGHSHVYWYRQLPEEGLKFMVYLQKENIIDESGMPKERFSAEFPKEGPSILRIQQVVRGDSAAYFCASSLSPGGGTEAFFGQGTRLTVV.

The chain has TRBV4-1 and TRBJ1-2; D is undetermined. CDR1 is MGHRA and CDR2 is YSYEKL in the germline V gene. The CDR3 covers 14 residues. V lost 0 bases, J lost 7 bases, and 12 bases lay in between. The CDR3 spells CASSQEGLSGGYTF. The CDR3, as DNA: TGCGCCAGCAGCCAAGAGGGGTTGTCGGGTGGCTACACCTTC.

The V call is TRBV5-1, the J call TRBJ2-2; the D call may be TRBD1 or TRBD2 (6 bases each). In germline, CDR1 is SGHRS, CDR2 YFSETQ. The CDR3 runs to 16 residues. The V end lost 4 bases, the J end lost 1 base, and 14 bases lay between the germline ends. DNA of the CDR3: TGCGCCAGCAGCGCCCTGGCGGGACAGAACACCGGGGAGCTGTTTTTT. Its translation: CASSALAGQNTGELFF.